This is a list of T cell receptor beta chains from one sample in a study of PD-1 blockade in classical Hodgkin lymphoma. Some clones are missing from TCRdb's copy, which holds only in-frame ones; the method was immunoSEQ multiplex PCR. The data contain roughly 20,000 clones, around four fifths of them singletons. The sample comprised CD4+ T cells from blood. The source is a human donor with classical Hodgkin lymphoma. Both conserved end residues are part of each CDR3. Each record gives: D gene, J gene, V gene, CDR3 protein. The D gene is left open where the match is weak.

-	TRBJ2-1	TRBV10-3	CAISGGWEDYNEQFF
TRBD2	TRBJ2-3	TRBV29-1	CSVSRTGGFTDTQYF
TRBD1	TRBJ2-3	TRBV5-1	CASSTSLSGGSADTQYF
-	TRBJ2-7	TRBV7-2	CASSPGGRTYEQYF
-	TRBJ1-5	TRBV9	CASSVEGTGPQHF
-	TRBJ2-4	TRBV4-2	CASSQDSRGAKNIQYF
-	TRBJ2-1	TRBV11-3	CASSGVPSGTEYNEQFF
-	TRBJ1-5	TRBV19	CASKRAEYQPQHF
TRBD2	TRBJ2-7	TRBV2	CASSDAGTSGRMGEQYF
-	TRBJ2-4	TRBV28	CASSFAATLAKNIQYF
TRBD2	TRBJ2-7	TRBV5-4	CASSLGSGRFYEQYF
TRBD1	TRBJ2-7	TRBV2	CASSADRVSYEQYF
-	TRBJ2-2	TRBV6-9	CASSYRGRGTGELFF
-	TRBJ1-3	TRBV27	CASSSSFGNTIYF
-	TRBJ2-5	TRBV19	CASSRQSQETQYF
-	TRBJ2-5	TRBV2	CASSYDRQTQYF
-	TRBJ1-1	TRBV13	CASSSTGTAFF
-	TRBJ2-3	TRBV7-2	CASRSLDADTQYF
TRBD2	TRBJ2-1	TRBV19	CASRSSGRSIEQFF
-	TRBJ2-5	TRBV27	CASSSQETQYF
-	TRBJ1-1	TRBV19	CASQQFSGMNTEAFF
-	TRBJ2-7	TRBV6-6	CASSYGGFSYEQYF
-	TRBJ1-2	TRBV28	CASSLNGGAGYTF
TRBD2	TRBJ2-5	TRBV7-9	CASSFRGGRLQETQYF
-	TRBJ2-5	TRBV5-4	CASSFAVRGEETQYF
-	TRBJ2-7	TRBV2	CASKSGTLSYEQYF
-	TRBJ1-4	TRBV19	CASSIARPLREKLFF
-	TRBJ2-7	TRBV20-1	CSAYSIYEQYF
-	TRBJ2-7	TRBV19	CASSIGARRVEQYF
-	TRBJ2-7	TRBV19	CASSISVAGPYEQYF
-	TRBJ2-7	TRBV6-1	CASSAAGFNEQYF
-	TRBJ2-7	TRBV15	CATSRDGAHYEQYF
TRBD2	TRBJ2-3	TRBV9	CASSELAGTQYF
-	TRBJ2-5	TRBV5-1	CASSLAGVKETQYF
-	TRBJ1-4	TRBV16	CASSQSYRNEKLFF
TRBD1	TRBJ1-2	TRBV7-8	CASSLGGQGARYGYTF
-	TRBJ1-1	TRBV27	CASSLAPGGNRGVNTEAFF
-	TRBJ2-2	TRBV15	CATSRGRGATGELFF
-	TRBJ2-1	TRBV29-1	CSVSINEQFF
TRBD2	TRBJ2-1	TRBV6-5	CASTLAGAPYNEQFF
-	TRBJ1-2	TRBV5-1	CASSEPELYGYTF
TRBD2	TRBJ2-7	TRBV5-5	CASSLEGLAGGEQYF
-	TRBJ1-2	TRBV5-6	CASSSLFTNYGYTF
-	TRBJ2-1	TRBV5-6	CASSLGVNEQFF
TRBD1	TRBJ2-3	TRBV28	CASSPRTGITDTQYF
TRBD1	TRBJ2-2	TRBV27	CASSLLGSGTGPTGELFF
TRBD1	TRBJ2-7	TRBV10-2	CASSTDRSGQYF